This T cell receptor (beta chain) was retrieved from a study of T cell responses to AZD1222 COVID-19 vaccine. Only in-frame clones appear in the TCRdb table, and some are missing; sequencing was by immunoSEQ multiplex PCR. This table has approximately 140,000 clones, 92% appearing once. Whole-study results and caveats: After the peak T cell response, and only then, were repertoires sampled. Regions left unmutated in variants are reportedly the target of nearly half of spike-specific TCRs. Vaccine-related CD4 TCRs covered spike, predominating at 160-218 and 743-854.

Notes on this clone: Its specificity is not known.

The receptor was isolated from an adult who received the AZD1222 COVID-19 vaccine. The material sequenced was peripheral blood, taken 28 days after the second AZD1222 dose.

The CDR3 is CASSQGFLGLSGNTIYF. The CDR3 nucleotides are TGTGCCAGCAGCCAAGGCTTCCTTGGGCTCTCTGGAAACACCATATATTTT. The chain has TRBV3-1 (or the pseudogene TRBV3-2) and TRBJ1-3; D not resolved. This CDR3 is 17 amino acids long. Trimming shortened V by 1 base and J by 0 bases, and 13 bases separated the two germline ends. Germline V gives CDR1 LGHDT, CDR2 YNNKEL (reference sequence).